This T cell receptor (beta chain) derives from a study of blood T cells in healthy people across ages. About the study: Researchers report that template switching captured about one barcoded beta molecule per two T cells.

This clonotype was seen ten or more times. Its target is unknown. Trimming left V 5 bases short and J 4 bases short, with 15 bases between. Germline assignment: CDR1 SNHLY and CDR2 FYNNEI. CDR3 length: 15 residues. Primers used in a second PCR of about 6 to 11 cycles were a sample-barcoded 5' primer and a J-beta primer mix. From the 5' RACE reads, TCRdb called clonotypes with MiXCR, one entry per CDR3 protein. The repertoire holds about a million distinct CDR3 sequences, just over 50% seen once, with about 22% in the top ten. General study results and limits: Higher diversity and more naive CD4+ cells were features of long-lived donors, compared to aged donors.

This TCR derives from a woman in her sixties or seventies in good health. Source material: blood. The V and J genes are TRBV2 and TRBJ2-1, with D perhaps matching TRBD1 or TRBD2 (5 bases each). The CDR3 nucleotides are TGTGCCAGCAGTCCACTCGAGCGGACATACAATGAGCAGTTCTTC. Encoded protein: CASSPLERTYNEQFF.